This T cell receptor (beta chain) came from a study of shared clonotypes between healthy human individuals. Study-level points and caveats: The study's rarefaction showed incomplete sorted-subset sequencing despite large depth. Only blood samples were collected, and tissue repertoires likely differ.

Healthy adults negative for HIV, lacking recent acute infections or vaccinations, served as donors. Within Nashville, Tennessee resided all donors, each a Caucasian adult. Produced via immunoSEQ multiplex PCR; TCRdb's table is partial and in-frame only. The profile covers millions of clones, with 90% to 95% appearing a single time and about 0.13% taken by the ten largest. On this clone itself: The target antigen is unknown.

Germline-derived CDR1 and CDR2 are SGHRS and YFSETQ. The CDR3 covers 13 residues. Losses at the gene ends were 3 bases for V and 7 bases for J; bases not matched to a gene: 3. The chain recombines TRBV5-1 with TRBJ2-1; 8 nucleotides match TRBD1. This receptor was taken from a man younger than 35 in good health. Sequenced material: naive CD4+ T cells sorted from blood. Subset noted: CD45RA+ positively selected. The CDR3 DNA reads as TGCGCCAGCAGCTGGCAGGGGGCTAATGAGCAGTTCTTC. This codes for CASSWQGANEQFF. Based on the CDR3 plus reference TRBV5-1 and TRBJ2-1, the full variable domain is KAGVTQTPRYLIKTRGQQVTLSCSPISGHRSVSWYQQTPGQGLQFLFEYFSETQRNKGNFPGRFSGRQFSNSRSEMNVSTLELGDSALYLCASSWQGANEQFFGPGTRLTVL.